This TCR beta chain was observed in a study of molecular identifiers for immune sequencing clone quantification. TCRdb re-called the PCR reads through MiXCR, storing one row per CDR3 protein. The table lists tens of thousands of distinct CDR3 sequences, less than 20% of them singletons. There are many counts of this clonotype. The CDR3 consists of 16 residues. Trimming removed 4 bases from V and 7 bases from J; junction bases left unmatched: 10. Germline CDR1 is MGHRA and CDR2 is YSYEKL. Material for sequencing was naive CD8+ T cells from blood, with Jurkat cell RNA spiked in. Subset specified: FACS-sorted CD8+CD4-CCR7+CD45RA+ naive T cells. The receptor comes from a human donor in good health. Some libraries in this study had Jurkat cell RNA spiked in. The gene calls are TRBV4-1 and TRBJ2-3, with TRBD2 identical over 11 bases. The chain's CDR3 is CASSPRTSGSLYTQYF. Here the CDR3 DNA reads TGCGCCAGCAGCCCTAGAACTAGCGGGAGTTTATATACGCAGTATTTT.